The sequence of this T cell receptor beta chain was determined in a study of a mutant IDH1 vaccine in newly diagnosed glioma. Study in general: Antecedent treatment encompassed radiotherapy, temozolomide, or their combination; the majority received both.

This clone was seen only a few times. Indicated time point: baseline, week 1 (first vaccination visit). The treatment: pre-vaccination baseline after standard-of-care therapy. Each tumor in the donors was a new WHO grade 3 or 4 astrocytoma, IDH1-mutant and ATRX-lost. The CDR3 spans 19 residues. CDR1 SGDLS and CDR2 YYNGEE come from the germline V gene. Trimming cost V 4 bases and J 0 bases; bases outside gene matches: 17. Clones were sequenced by immunoSEQ multiplex PCR, and TCRdb holds only the in-frame ones, with some missing. The sample lists some 90,000 clones; approximately 80% were seen once. Sample: PBMCs, taken from a glioma patient treated with radiotherapy, temozolomide or both. This clonotype was obtained from a man in his forties with glioma. Some clones in this sample may be carry-over from other donors' samples. V and J are TRBV9 and TRBJ2-3, with 7 bases identical to TRBD2. The CDR3 is CASSSPVGLAALSTDTQYF. CDR3 coding DNA: TGTGCCAGCAGCTCGCCGGTTGGGCTAGCGGCGCTTAGCACAGATACGCAGTATTTT. Together with reference TRBV9 and TRBJ2-3, the CDR3 gives the full variable domain: DSGVTQTPKHLITATGQRVTLRCSPRSGDLSVYWYQQSLDQGLQFLIQYYNGEERAKGNILERFSAQQFPDLHSELNLSSLELGDSALYFCASSSPVGLAALSTDTQYFGPGTRLTVL.